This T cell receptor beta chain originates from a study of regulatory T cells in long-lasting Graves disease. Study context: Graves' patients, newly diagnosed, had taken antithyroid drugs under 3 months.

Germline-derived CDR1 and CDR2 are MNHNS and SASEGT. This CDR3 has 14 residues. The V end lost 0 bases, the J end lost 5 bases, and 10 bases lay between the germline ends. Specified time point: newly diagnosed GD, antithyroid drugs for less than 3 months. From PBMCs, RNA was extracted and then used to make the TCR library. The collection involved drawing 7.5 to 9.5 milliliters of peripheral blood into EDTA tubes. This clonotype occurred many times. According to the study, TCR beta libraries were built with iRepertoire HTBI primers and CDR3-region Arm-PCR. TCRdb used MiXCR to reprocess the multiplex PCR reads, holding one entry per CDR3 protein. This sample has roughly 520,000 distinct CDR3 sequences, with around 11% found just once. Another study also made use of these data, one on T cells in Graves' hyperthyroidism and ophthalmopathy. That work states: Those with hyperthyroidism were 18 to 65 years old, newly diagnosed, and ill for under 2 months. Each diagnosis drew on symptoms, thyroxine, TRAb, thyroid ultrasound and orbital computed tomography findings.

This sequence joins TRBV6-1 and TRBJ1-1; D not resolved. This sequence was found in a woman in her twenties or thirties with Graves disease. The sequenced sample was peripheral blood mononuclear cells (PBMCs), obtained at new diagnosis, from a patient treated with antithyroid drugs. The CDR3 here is CASSEAGPSTEAFF. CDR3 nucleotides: TGTGCCAGCAGTGAAGCTGGGCCGAGTACTGAAGCTTTCTTT.